Listed here is a single TCR beta chain. An end of the junction differs from the germline gene, which may be a read error. The data were obtained in a study of PD-L1 blockade in urothelial cancer. The wider study: Male sex and bladder-origin urothelial cancer were recorded for about 90% of the roughly 30 patients.

Assay: immunoSEQ multiplex PCR; the TCRdb copy retains only in-frame clones and omits some. The data hold roughly 40,000 clones, with roughly nine tenths observed a single time. The time point here: peripheral blood 6 weeks after treatment start. The CDR3 consists of 15 residues. Germline lookup yields CDR1 SGHRS and CDR2 YFSETQ. V usage is TRBV5-1 and J usage is TRBJ2-7, with 9 nucleotides matching TRBD2. The TCR was taken from a man aged 65 to 85 with urothelial cancer. Here the sequenced sample was PBMCs, taken around atezolizumab (anti-PD-L1) treatment. The CDR3 region has the DNA TGCGCCAGCAGGTTGGAGGGACTAGCTCCGGGCGAGCAGTACTTC. Its translation: CASRLEGLAPGEQYF.